Below are 17 T cell receptor beta chains sequenced from a single sample in a study of T-cell memory formation after mild COVID-19. Using its own MiXCR run on the 5' RACE reads, TCRdb lists one record per CDR3 protein. Of 560,000 or so distinct CDR3 sequences listed, roughly 17% are singletons. What was sequenced was PBMCs or a T cell subset sorted from them (not recorded which). These receptors all stem from an adult woman who had mild COVID-19 (a few samples of this study predate the infection). Cell type and time point are not known.

The genes are TRBV7-9 and TRBJ2-1; D is undetermined. This CDR3 is built from 16 residues. V lost 0 bases to trimming and J lost 5 bases, with 14 bases between them. The V gene's germline CDR1 is SEHNR and CDR2 FQNEAQ (reference sequence). The CDR3 nucleotides read TGTGCCAGCAGCTTAGCGCTGGAGACCGCGGACAATGAGCAGTTCTTC. This encodes CASSLALETADNEQFF.

In this sample, this clonotype turned up many times. The chain has TRBV6-2 or TRBV6-3 and TRBJ2-7, with no clear D. CDR1 is MNHEY and CDR2 is SVGEGT in the germline V gene. CDR3 length: 14 residues. Trimming pared 6 bases from V and 3 bases from J, leaving 15 bases between. The CDR3 is CASSVLAEIYEQYF. In DNA form, the CDR3 reads TGTGCCAGCAGCGTTTTAGCAGAGATCTACGAGCAGTACTTC.

V and J are TRBV27 and TRBJ2-3; TRBD2 agrees at 9 bases. Germline trimming cut 6 bases from V and 3 bases from J; bases unmatched to any gene: 7. Per the germline V gene, CDR1 is MNHEY and CDR2 is SMNVEV (reference sequence). The CDR3 has 15 amino acids. The CDR3 reads CASRPLSGRTDTQYF. The CDR3 coding sequence is TGTGCCAGCAGACCCCTGAGCGGGAGGACAGATACGCAGTATTTT.

The chain recombines TRBV20-1 with TRBJ2-1; D is possibly TRBD2 (5 bases). CDR1 is DFQATT, CDR2 SNEGSKA, per germline (reference sequence). V lost 6 bases and J 4 bases, leaving 19 bases between the germline ends. CDR3 length: 15 residues. DNA for the CDR3: TGCAGTGCCCCCAGTACCGGGAAGGGATACAATGAGCAGTTCTTC. It yields the protein CSAPSTGKGYNEQFF.

Turning to this clonotype: The junction departs from germline at one end; a sequencing error may be responsible. CDR3 loop: CATSTSGPYNEQFF. In DNA form, the CDR3 reads TGTGCCACTAGCACTAGCGGGCCCTACAATGAGCAGTTCTTC. The V call is TRBV15, the J call TRBJ2-1; 9 nucleotides align to TRBD2. From germline, CDR1 is LNHNV and CDR2 YYDKDF (reference sequence). The CDR3 covers 14 residues.

This chain uses TRBV2 with TRBJ2-5; D is possibly TRBD1 or TRBD2 (5 bases each). The ends were cut back, 6 bases at V and 3 bases at J, with 17 bases in the middle. Germline loops: CDR1 SNHLY, CDR2 FYNNEI. The length of the CDR3 is 15 residues. The CDR3 protein is CASRGLRGQKETQYF. The DNA of the CDR3 is TGTGCCAGCAGGGGCCTCCGGGGCCAGAAAGAGACCCAGTACTTC. Drawing the rest from reference TRBV2 and TRBJ2-5, the complete variable domain is EPEVTQTPSHQVTQMGQEVILRCVPISNHLYFYWYRQILGQKVEFLVSFYNNEISEKSEIFDDQFSVERPDGSNFTLKIRSTKLEDSAMYFCASRGLRGQKETQYFGPGTRLLVL.

This clonotype was detected a few times. The chain links TRBV5-1 to TRBJ1-2, with D possibly being TRBD1 (6 bases). The germline V and J ends were trimmed by 1 base and 6 bases, with 10 bases remaining between them. Germline lookup yields CDR1 SGHRS and CDR2 YFSETQ. The length of the CDR3 is 13 residues. CDR3 loop: CASSLTGKDGYTF. The DNA of the CDR3 is TGCGCCAGCAGCTTGACAGGGAAGGATGGCTACACCTTC.

The chain combines TRBV12-3 or TRBV12-4 with TRBJ2-5, with 12 bases aligning to TRBD2. CDR3 length equals 18 residues. V lost 3 bases and J lost 2; bases outside the gene matches: 10. The CDR3 coding sequence is TGTGCCAGCAGTTTCCGCACTAGCGGGGGGCGTGGACAAGAGACCCAGTACTTC. This sequence encodes CASSFRTSGGRGQETQYF.

The rearrangement joins TRBV19 to TRBJ1-1, with D perhaps TRBD1 (5 bases). The CDR3 runs to 11 residues. Germline CDR1 LNHDA, CDR2 SQIVND (reference sequence). V was cut by 5 bases and J by 9 bases, with 10 bases left in between. The CDR3 bases are TGTGCCAGTAGTCTCGGGGCGAAAGCTTTCTTT. This gives the protein CASSLGAKAFF.

V usage is TRBV20-1 and J usage is TRBJ2-7; D is unresolved. CDR1 and CDR2 (germline): DFQATT, SNEGSKA (reference sequence). The CDR3 is 14 amino acids. V was shortened by 1 base and J by 6 bases, with 16 bases between the two germline ends. The CDR3 sequence: CSARVPKGSSEQYF. The CDR3 region has the DNA TGCAGTGCTAGAGTTCCGAAGGGATCTAGCGAGCAGTACTTC.

This chain connects TRBV12-3 or TRBV12-4 to TRBJ2-3, with 9 bases identical to TRBD2. The CDR3 length is 16 residues. Trimming removed 2 bases from V and 5 bases from J; junction bases left unmatched: 8. CDR3 bases: TGTGCCAGCAGTTTATATGGCGGGGGGGCCGGAGATACGCAGTATTTT. Translating it yields CASSLYGGGAGDTQYF.

The J gene is TRBJ1-1, the V gene TRBV5-1; no clear D. V was pared by 0 bases and J by 0 bases, with 6 bases between. Germline V CDR1 and CDR2: SGHRS, YFSETQ. The CDR3 loop spans 14 amino acids. In nucleotides, the CDR3 is TGCGCCAGCAGCTTGGCGTTTGTGAACACTGAAGCTTTCTTT. Translation: CASSLAFVNTEAFF.

V is TRBV6-5 and J is TRBJ1-3; D remains ambiguous. Trimming took 5 bases from V and 4 from J, leaving 12 bases between them. The CDR3 loop spans 14 amino acids. Germline CDR1 reads MNHEY; CDR2 reads SVGAGI. Here the CDR3 reads CASSQQLLGNTIYF. The CDR3 DNA reads TGTGCCAGCAGTCAGCAGCTACTCGGAAACACCATATATTTT.

The chain combines TRBV20-1 with TRBJ2-1; TRBD2 aligns across 8 bases. V trimming: 3 bases; J trimming: 5 bases; junction bases outside the gene matches: 9. CDR3 length: 15 amino acids. CDR1 is DFQATT, CDR2 SNEGSKA, per germline (reference sequence). CDR3 sequence (DNA): TGCAGTGCTAGCTGGAGCGGGAGTGTCAACAATGAGCAGTTCTTC. Translating it yields CSASWSGSVNNEQFF.

V and J are TRBV4-1 and TRBJ1-2, with D perhaps matching TRBD1 (5 bases). V lost 2 bases and J lost 4, with 14 bases in between. The CDR3 has 15 residues. Germline CDR1 MGHRA, CDR2 YSYEKL. CDR3 amino acids: CASSQPGEGIYGYTF. The CDR3 coding sequence is TGCGCCAGCAGCCAACCGGGGGAGGGGATCTATGGCTACACCTTC.

The table lists this clonotype with a few counts. The chain employs TRBV7-7 and TRBJ2-1; 7 bases map to TRBD1. With 5 bases clipped from V and 7 bases from J, the junction kept 5 bases outside the gene matches. Germline CDR1 is SSHAT and CDR2 is FNYEAQ (reference sequence). The CDR3 totals 13 residues. CDR3 sequence reads: CASSQGELNEQFF. CDR3 sequence (DNA): TGTGCCAGCAGCCAGGGGGAGTTAAATGAGCAGTTCTTC.

DNA of the CDR3: TGTGCCAGCAGTTACCTTCCCGGGCAACCCTACAATGAGCAGTTCTTC. This codes for CASSYLPGQPYNEQFF. The chain has TRBV6-5 and TRBJ2-1; D remains ambiguous. V gave up 2 bases and J gave up 2 bases, with 13 bases separating them. From germline, CDR1 is MNHEY and CDR2 SVGAGI. The CDR3 spans 16 residues.